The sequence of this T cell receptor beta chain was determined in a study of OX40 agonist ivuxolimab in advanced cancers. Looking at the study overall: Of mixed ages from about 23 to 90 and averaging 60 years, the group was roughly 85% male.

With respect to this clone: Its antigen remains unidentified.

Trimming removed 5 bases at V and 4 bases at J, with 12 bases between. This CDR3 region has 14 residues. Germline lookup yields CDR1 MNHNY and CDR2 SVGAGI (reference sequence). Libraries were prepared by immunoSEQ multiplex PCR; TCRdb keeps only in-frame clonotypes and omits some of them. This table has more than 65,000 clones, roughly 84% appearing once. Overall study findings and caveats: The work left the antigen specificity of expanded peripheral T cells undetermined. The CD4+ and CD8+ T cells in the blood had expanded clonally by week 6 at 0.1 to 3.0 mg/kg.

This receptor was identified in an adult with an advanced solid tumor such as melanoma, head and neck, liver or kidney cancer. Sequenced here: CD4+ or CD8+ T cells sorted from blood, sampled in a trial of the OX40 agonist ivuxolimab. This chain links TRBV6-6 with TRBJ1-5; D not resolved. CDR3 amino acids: CASSPLGLNQPQHF. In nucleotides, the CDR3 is TGTGCCAGCAGTCCCCTCGGACTGAATCAGCCCCAGCATTTT.